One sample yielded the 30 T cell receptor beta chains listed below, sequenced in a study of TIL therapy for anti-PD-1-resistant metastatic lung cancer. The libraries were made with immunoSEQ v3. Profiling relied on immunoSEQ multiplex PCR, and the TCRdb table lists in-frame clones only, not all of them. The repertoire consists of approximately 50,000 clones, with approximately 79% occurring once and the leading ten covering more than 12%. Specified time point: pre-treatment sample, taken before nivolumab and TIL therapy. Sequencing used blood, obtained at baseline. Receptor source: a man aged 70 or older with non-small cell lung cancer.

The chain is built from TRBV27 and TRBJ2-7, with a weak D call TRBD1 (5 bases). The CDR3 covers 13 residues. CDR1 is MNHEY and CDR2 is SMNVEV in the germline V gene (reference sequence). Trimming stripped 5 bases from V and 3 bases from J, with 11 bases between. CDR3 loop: CASSRQRGYEQYF. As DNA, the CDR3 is TGTGCCAGCAGTCGACAGCGCGGCTACGAGCAGTACTTC.

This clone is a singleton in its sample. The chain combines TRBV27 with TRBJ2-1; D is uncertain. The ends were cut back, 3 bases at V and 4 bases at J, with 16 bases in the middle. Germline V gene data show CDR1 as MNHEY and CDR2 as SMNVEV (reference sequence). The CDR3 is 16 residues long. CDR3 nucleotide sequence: TGTGCCAGCAGTTTTGTTGGGCAGCGACCGTACAATGAGCAGTTCTTC. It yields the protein CASSFVGQRPYNEQFF.

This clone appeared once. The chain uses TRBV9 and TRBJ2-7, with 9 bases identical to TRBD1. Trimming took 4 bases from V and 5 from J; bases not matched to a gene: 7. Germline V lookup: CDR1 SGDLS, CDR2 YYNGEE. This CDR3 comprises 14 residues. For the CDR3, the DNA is TGTGCCAGCAGCACAACAGGGGGCCTTGACGAGCAGTACTTC. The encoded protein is CASSTTGGLDEQYF.

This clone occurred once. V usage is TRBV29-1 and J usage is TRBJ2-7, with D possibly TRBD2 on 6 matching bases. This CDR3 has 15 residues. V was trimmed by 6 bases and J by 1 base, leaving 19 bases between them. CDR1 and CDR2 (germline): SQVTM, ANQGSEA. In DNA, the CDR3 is TGCAGCGTAATTAGCGGAGCAGAGTTTTCCTACGAGCAGTACTTC. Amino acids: CSVISGAEFSYEQYF.

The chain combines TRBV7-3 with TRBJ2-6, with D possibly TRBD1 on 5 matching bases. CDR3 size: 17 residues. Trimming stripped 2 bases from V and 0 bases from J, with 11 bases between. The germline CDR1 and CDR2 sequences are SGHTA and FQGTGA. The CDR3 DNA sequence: TGTGCCAGCAGCTTAGACAGCACGAGCTCTGGGGCCAACGTCCTGACTTTC. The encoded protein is CASSLDSTSSGANVLTF. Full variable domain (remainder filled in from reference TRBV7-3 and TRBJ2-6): GAGVSQTPSNKVTEKGKYVELRCDPISGHTALYWYRQSLGQGPEFLIYFQGTGAADDSGLPNDRFFAVRPEGSVSTLKIQRTERGDSAVYLCASSLDSTSSGANVLTFGAGSRLTVL.

CDR3 region: CASRPPWTTRNEQFF. CDR3 sequence (DNA): TGTGCCAGCAGGCCCCCATGGACCACCCGAAATGAGCAGTTCTTC. The rearrangement uses TRBV27 and TRBJ2-1, with D uncertain. There are 15 residues in the CDR3. V was pared by 6 bases and J by 7 bases, with 19 bases between. Per germline, CDR1 MNHEY and CDR2 SMNVEV (reference sequence).

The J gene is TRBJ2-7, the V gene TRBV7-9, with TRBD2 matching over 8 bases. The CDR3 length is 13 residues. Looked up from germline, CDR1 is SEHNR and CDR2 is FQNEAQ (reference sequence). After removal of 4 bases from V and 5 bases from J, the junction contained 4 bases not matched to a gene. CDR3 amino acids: CASSSGTSNEQYF. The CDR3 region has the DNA TGTGCCAGCAGCTCCGGGACTAGTAACGAGCAGTACTTC.

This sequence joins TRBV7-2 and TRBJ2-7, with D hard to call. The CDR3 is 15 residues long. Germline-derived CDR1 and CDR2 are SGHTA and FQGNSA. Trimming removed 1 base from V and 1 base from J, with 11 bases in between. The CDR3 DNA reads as TGTGCCAGCAGCTTAGGGCCTGGTGAATCCTACGAGCAGTACTTC. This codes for CASSLGPGESYEQYF.

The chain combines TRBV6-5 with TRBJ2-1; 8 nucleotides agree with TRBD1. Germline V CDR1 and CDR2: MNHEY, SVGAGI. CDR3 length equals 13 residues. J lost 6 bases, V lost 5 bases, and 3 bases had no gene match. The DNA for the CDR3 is TGTGCCAGCAGTCTCGACAGGGGCAATGAGCAGTTCTTC. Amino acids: CASSLDRGNEQFF.

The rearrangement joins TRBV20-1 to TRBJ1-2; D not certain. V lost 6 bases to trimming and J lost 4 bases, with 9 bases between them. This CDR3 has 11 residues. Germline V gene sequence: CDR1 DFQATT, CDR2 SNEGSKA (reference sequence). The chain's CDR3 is CSAAVVYGYTF. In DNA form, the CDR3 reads TGCAGTGCCGCAGTGGTCTATGGCTACACCTTC.

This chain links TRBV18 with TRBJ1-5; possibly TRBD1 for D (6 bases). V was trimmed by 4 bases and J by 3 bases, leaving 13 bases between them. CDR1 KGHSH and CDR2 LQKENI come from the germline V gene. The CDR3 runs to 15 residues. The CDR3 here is CASSLGGHTNQPQHF. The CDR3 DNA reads TGTGCCAGCTCACTGGGGGGACACACCAATCAGCCCCAGCATTTT.

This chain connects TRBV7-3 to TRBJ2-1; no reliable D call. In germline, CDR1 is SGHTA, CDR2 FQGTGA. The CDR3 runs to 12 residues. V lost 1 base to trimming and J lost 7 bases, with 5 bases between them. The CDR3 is CASSLIGNEQFF. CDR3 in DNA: TGTGCCAGCAGCTTAATAGGAAATGAGCAGTTCTTC.

CDR3 bases: TGTGCCAGCAGTTTGAGACTAGCGGGAGCCGAGCAGTTCTTC. Translating gives CASSLRLAGAEQFF. The genes are TRBV27 and TRBJ2-1; 12 positions match TRBD2. This CDR3 has 14 amino acids. J lost 10 bases, V lost 3 bases, and 4 bases had no gene match. The germline V gene encodes CDR1 MNHEY and CDR2 SMNVEV (reference sequence).

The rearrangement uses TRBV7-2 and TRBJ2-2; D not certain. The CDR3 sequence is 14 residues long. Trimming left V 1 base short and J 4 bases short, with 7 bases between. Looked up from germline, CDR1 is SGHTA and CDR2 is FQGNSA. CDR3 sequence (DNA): TGTGCCAGCAGCTTAGGTATAGGCACCGGGGAGCTGTTTTTT. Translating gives CASSLGIGTGELFF.

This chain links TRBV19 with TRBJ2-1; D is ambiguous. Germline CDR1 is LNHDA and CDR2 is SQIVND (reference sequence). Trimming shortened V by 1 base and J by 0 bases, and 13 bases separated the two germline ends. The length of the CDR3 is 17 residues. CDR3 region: CASSIAASVGSYNEQFF. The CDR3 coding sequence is TGTGCCAGTAGTATAGCGGCTAGTGTTGGCTCCTACAATGAGCAGTTCTTC.

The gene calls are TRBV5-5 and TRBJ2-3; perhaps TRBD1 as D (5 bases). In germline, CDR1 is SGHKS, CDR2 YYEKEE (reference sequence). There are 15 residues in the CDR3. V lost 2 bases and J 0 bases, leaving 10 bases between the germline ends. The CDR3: CASSLPGPSTDTQYF. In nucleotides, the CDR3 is TGTGCCAGCAGCTTACCAGGGCCTAGCACAGATACGCAGTATTTT.

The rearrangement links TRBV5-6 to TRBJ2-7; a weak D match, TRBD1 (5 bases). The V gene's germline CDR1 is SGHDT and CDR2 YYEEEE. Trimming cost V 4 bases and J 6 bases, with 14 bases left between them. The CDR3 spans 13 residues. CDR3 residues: CASSPLTQGEQYF. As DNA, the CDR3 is TGTGCCAGCAGCCCCCTGACCCAGGGCGAGCAGTACTTC.

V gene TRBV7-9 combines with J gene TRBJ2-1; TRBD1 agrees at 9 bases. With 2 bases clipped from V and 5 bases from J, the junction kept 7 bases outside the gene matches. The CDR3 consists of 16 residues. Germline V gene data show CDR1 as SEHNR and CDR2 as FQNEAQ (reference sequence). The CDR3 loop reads CASSLWTGDRNNEQFF. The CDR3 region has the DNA TGTGCCAGCAGCTTATGGACAGGGGATAGAAACAATGAGCAGTTCTTC.

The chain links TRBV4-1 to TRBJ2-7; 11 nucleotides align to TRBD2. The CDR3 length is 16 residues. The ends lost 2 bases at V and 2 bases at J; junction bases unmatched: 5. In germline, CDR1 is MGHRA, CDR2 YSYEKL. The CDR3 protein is CASSQLLAGVAYEQYF. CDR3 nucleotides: TGCGCCAGCAGCCAATTACTAGCGGGAGTAGCCTACGAGCAGTACTTC.

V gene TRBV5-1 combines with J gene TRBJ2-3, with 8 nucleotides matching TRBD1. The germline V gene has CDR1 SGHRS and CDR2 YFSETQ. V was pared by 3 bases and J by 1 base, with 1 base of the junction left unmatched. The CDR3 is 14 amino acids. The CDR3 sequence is CASSSTGGTDTQYF. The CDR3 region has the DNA TGCGCCAGCAGCTCGACAGGGGGCACAGATACGCAGTATTTT. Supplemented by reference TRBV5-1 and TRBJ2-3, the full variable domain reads KAGVTQTPRYLIKTRGQQVTLSCSPISGHRSVSWYQQTPGQGLQFLFEYFSETQRNKGNFPGRFSGRQFSNSRSEMNVSTLELGDSALYLCASSSTGGTDTQYFGPGTRLTVL.

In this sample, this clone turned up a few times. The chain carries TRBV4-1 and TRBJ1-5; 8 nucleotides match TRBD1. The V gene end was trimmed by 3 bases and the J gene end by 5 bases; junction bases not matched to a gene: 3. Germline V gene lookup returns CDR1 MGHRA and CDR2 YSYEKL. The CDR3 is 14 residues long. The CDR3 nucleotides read TGCGCCAGCAGCCAGGACAGGGACTATCAGCCCCAGCATTTT. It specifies CASSQDRDYQPQHF.

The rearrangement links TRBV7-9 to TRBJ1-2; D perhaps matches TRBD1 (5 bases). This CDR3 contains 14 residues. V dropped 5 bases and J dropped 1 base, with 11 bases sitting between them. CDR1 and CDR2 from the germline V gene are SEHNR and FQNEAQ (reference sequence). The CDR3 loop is CASSPAGSNYGYTF. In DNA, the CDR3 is TGTGCCAGCAGCCCGGCAGGGAGTAACTATGGCTACACCTTC.

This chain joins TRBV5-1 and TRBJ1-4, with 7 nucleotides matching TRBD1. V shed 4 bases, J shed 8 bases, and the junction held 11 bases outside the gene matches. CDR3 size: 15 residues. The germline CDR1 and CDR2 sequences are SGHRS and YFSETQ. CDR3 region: CASSPSGGKEEKLFF. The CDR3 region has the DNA TGCGCCAGCAGCCCGTCAGGGGGTAAGGAGGAAAAACTGTTTTTT.

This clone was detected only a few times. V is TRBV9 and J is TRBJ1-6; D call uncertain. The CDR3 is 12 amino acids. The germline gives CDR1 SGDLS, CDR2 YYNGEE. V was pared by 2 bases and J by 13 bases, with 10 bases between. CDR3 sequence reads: CASSVSGGPLHF. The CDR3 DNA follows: TGTGCCAGCAGCGTGTCCGGAGGGCCCCTCCACTTT.

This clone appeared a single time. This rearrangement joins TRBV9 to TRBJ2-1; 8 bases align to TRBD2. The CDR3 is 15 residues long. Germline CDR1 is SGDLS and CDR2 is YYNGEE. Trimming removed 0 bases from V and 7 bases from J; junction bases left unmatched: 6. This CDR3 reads CASSVDPGGPNEQFF. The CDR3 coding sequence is TGTGCCAGCAGCGTAGATCCGGGAGGGCCGAATGAGCAGTTCTTC.

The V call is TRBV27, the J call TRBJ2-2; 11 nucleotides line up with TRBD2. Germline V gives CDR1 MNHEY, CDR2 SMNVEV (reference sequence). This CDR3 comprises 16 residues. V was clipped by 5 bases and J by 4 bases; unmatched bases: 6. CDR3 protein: CASSKLAGAATGELFF. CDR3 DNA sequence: TGTGCCAGCAGTAAACTAGCGGGAGCCGCCACCGGGGAGCTGTTTTTT.

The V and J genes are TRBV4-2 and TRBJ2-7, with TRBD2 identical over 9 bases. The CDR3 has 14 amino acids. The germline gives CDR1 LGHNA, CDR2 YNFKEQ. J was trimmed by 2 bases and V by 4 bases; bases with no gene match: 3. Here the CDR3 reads CASSRLAGTYEQYF. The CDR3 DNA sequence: TGTGCCAGCAGCCGGCTAGCGGGAACCTACGAGCAGTACTTC.

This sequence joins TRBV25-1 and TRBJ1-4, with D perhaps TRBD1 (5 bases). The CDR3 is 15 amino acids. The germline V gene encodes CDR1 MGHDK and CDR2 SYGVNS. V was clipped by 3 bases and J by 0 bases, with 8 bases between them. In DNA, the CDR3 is TGTGCCAGCAGTGAGTGGACAACAACTAATGAAAAACTGTTTTTT. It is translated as CASSEWTTTNEKLFF.

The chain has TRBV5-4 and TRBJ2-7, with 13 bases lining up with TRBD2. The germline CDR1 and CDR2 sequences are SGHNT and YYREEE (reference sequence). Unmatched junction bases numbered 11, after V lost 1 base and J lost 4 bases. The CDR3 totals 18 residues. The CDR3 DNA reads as TGTGCCAGCAGCTTGAGCTCGGTAGGGGGACTAGCGGGATACGAGCAGTACTTC. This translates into CASSLSSVGGLAGYEQYF.

CDR3: CASSQEGYLEQFF. The CDR3 coding sequence is TGCGCCAGCAGCCAAGAGGGGTACCTTGAGCAGTTCTTC. This chain joins TRBV4-1 and TRBJ2-1; D gene ambiguous. V lost 0 bases and J 9 bases, leaving 9 bases between the germline ends. The CDR3 has 13 amino acids. Germline V lookup: CDR1 MGHRA, CDR2 YSYEKL.